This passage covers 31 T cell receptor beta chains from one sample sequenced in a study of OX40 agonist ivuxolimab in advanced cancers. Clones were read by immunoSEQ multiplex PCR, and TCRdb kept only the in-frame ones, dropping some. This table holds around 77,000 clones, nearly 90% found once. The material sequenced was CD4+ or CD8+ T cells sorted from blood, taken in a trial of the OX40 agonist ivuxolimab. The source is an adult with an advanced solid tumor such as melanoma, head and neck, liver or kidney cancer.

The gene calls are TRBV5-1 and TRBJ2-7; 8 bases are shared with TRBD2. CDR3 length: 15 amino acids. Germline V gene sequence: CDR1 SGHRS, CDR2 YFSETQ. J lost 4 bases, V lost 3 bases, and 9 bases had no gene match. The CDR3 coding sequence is TGCGCCAGCAGCTCAAGCGGGGGTACGATTTACGAGCAGTACTTC. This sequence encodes CASSSSGGTIYEQYF.

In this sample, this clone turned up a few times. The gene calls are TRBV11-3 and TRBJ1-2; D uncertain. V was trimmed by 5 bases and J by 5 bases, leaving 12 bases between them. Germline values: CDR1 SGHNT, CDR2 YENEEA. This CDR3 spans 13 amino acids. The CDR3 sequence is CASSLRAEYGYTF. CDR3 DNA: TGTGCCAGCAGCCTTAGGGCGGAGTATGGCTACACCTTC.

This CDR3 reads CASSEVGLFYGYTF. CDR3 sequence (DNA): TGTGCCAGCAGTGAAGTAGGGCTCTTCTATGGCTACACCTTC. J is TRBJ1-2 and V is TRBV6-1; D unresolved. V was trimmed by 1 base and J by 4 bases, leaving 10 bases between them. Germline values: CDR1 MNHNS, CDR2 SASEGT. The CDR3 is 14 amino acids.

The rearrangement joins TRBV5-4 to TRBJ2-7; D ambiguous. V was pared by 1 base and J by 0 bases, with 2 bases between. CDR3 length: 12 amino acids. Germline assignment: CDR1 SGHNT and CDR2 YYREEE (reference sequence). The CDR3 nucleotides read TGTGCCAGCAGCTTGCGCTCCTACGAGCAGTACTTC. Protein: CASSLRSYEQYF.

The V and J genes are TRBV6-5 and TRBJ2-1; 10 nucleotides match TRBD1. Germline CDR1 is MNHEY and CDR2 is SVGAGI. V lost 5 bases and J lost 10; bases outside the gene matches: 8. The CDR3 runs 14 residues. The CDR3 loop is CASSRDRGPFEQFF. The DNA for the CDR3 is TGTGCCAGCAGTCGAGACAGGGGGCCATTCGAGCAGTTCTTC.

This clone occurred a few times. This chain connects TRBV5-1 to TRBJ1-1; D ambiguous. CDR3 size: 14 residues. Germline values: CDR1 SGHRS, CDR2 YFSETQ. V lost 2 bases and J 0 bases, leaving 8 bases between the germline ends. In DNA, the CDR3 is TGCGCCAGCAGCTTTGGGTCAGTGAACACTGAAGCTTTCTTT. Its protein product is CASSFGSVNTEAFF. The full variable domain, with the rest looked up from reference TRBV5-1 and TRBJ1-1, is KAGVTQTPRYLIKTRGQQVTLSCSPISGHRSVSWYQQTPGQGLQFLFEYFSETQRNKGNFPGRFSGRQFSNSRSEMNVSTLELGDSALYLCASSFGSVNTEAFFGQGTRLTVV.

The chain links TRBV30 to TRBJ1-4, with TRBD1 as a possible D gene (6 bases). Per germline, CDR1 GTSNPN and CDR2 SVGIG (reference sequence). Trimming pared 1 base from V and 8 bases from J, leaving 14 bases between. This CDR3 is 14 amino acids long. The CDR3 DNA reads TGTGCCTGGAGTGGGGGGCGGAGAATCGAAAAACTGTTTTTT. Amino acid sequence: CAWSGGRRIEKLFF.

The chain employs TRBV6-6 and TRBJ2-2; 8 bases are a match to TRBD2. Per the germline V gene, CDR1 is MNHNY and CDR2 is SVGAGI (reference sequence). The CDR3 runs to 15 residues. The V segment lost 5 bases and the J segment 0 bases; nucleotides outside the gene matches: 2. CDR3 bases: TGTGCCAGCAGTCGTAGCGGGGCGAACACCGGGGAGCTGTTTTTT. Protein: CASSRSGANTGELFF.

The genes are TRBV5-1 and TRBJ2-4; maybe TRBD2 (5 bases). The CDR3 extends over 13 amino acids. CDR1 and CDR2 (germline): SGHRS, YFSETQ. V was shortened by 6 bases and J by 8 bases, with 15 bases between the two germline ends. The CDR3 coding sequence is TGCGCCAGCAAGAGGGAAGGGAGTTACATTCAGTACTTC. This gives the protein CASKREGSYIQYF.

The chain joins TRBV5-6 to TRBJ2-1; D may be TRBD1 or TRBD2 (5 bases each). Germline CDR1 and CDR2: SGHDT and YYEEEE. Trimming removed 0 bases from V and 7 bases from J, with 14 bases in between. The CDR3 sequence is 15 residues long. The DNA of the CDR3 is TGTGCCAGCAGCTTGGCCGGGGCTAGGACTAATGAGCAGTTCTTC. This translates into CASSLAGARTNEQFF.

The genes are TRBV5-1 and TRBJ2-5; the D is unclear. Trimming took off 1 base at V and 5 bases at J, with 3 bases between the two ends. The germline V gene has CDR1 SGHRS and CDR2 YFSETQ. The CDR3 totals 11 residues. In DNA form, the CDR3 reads TGCGCCAGCAGCTTGAGGGAGACCCAGTACTTC. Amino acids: CASSLRETQYF.

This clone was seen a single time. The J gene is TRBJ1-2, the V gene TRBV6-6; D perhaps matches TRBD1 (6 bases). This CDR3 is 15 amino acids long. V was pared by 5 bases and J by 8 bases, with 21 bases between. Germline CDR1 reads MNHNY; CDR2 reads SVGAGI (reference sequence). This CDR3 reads CASSPPGQSYGGYTF. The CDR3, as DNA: TGTGCCAGCAGTCCACCCGGACAGTCGTATGGCGGCTACACCTTC.

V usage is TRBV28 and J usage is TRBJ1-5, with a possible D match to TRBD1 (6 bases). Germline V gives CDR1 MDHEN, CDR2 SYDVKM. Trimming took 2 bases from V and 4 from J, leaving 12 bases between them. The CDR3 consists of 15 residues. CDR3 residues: CASSLAGGSNQPQHF. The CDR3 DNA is TGTGCCAGCAGTTTAGCGGGGGGCTCGAATCAGCCCCAGCATTTT.

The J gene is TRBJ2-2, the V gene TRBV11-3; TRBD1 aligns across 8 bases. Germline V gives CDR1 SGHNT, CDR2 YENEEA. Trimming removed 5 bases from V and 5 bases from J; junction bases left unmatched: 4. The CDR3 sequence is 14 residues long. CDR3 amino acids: CASSPGQDTGELFF. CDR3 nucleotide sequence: TGTGCCAGCAGCCCGGGACAGGATACCGGGGAGCTGTTTTTT.

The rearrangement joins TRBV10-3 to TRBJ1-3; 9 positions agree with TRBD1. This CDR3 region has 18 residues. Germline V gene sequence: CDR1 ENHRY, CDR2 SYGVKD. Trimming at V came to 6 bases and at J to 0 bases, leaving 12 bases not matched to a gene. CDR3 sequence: CAIRSGTGKSFSGNTIYF. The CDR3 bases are TGTGCCATCAGGTCCGGGACAGGGAAGTCTTTCTCTGGAAACACCATATATTTT.

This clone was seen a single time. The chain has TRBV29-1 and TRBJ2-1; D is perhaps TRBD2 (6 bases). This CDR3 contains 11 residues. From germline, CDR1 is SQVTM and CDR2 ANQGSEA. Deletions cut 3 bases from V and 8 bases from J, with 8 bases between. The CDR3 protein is CSVDGGYEQFF. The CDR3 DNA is TGCAGCGTTGATGGGGGGTATGAGCAGTTCTTC.

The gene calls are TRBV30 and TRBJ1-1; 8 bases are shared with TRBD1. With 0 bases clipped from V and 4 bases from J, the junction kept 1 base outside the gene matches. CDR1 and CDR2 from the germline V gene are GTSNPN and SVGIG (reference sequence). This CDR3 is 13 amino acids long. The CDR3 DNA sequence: TGTGCCTGGAGTGTGCAGGGGGCCACTGAAGCTTTCTTT. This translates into CAWSVQGATEAFF. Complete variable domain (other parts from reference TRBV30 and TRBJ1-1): SQTIHQWPATLVQPVGSPLSLECTVEGTSNPNLYWYRQAAGRGLQLLFYSVGIGQISSEVPQNLSASRPQDRQFILSSKKLLLSDSGFYLCAWSVQGATEAFFGQGTRLTVV.

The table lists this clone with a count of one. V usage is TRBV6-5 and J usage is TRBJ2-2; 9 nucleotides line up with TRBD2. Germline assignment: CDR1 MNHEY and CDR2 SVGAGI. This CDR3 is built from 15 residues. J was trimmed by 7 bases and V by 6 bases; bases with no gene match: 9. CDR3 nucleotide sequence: TGTGCCAGCAGGCGGACCTTTAGCGGGGGCGGGGAGCTGTTTTTT. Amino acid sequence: CASRRTFSGGGELFF.

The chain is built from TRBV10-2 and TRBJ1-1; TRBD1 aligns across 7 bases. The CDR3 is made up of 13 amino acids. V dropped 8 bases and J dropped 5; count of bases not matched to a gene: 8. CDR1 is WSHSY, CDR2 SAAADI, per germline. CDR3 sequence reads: CASVTGNLTEAFF. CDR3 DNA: TGCGCCAGCGTGACAGGGAATTTGACTGAAGCTTTCTTT.

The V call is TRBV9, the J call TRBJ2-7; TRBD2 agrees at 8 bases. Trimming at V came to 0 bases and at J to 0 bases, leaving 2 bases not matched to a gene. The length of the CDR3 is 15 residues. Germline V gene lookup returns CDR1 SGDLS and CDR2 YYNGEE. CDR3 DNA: TGTGCCAGCAGCGTAGGCACTAGCGGCTCCTACGAGCAGTACTTC. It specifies CASSVGTSGSYEQYF.

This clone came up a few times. CDR3 nucleotides: TGTGCCAGTAAAGGAGCCCTTAATGAAAAACTGTTTTTT. This sequence encodes CASKGALNEKLFF. This sequence joins TRBV19 and TRBJ1-4; D not resolved. Trimming removed 7 bases at V and 4 bases at J, with 10 bases between. This CDR3 has 13 amino acids. The V gene's germline CDR1 is LNHDA and CDR2 SQIVND (reference sequence).

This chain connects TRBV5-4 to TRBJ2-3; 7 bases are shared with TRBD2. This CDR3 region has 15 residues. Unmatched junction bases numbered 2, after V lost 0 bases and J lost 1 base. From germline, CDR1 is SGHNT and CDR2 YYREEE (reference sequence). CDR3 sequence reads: CASSLASGGTDTQYF. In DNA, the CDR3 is TGTGCCAGCAGCTTGGCTAGCGGTGGCACAGATACGCAGTATTTT.

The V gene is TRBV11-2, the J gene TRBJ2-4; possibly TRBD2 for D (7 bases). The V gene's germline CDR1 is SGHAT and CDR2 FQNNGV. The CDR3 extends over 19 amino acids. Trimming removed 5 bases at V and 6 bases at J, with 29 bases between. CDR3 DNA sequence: TGTGCCAGCAGCATAAGGGACAAGGTATCAGGCGGGAGTCTAAACATTCAGTACTTC. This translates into CASSIRDKVSGGSLNIQYF.

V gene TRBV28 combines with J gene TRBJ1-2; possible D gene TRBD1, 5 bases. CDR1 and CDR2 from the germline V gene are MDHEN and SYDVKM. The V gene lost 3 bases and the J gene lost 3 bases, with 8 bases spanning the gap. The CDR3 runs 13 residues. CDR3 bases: TGTGCCAGCAGTTTCGCAGGGTACTATGGCTACACCTTC. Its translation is CASSFAGYYGYTF.

CDR3 residues: CASWREDEQYF. The CDR3 bases are TGTGCCAGTTGGCGGGAGGACGAGCAGTACTTC. The V and J genes are TRBV6-1 and TRBJ2-7; 8 bases match TRBD2. The germline CDR1 and CDR2 sequences are MNHNS and SASEGT. The trim removed 9 bases at V and 5 bases at J, leaving 3 bases unmatched. The CDR3 loop spans 11 amino acids.

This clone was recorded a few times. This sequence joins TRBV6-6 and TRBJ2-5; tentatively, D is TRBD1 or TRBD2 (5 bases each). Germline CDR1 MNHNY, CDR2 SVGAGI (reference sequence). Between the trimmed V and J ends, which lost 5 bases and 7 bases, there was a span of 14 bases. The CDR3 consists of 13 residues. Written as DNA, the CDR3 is TGTGCCAGCAGTACGACGGGGCTGGGGACCCAGTACTTC. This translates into CASSTTGLGTQYF.

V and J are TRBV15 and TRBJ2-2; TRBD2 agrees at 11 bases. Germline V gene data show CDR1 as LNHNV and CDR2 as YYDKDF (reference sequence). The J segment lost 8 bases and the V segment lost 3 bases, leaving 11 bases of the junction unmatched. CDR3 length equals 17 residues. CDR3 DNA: TGTGCCACCAGCAGGGGTGGGACTAGCGGATCCGAGGGGGAGCTGTTTTTT. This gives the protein CATSRGGTSGSEGELFF.

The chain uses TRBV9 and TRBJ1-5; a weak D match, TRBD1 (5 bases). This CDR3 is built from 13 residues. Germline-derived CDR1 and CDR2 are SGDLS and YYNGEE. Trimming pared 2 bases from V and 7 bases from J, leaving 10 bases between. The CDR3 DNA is TGTGCCAGCAGCGTTTGGGGCGGGCAGCCCCAGCATTTT. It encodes CASSVWGGQPQHF. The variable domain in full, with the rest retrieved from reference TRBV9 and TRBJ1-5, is DSGVTQTPKHLITATGQRVTLRCSPRSGDLSVYWYQQSLDQGLQFLIQYYNGEERAKGNILERFSAQQFPDLHSELNLSSLELGDSALYFCASSVWGGQPQHFGDGTRLSIL.

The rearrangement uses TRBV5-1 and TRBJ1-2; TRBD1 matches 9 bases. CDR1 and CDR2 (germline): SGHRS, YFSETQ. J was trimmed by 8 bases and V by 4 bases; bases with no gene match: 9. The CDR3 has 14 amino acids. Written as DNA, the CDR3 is TGCGCCAGCAGCATGCAGGGACAGGGAGAAGGCTACACCTTC. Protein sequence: CASSMQGQGEGYTF.

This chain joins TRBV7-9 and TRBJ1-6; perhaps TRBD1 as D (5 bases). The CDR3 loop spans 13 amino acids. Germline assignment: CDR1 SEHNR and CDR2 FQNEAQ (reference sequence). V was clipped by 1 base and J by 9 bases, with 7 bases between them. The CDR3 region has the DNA TGTGCCAGCAGCTTAGGGGGGAGTTCACCCCTCCACTTT. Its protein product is CASSLGGSSPLHF.

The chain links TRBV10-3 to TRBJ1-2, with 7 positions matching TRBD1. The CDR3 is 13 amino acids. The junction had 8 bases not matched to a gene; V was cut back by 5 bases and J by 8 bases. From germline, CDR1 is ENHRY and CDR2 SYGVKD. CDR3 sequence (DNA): TGTGCCATCAGTTCACAGGGGTCTGGAGGCTACACCTTC. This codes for CAISSQGSGGYTF.